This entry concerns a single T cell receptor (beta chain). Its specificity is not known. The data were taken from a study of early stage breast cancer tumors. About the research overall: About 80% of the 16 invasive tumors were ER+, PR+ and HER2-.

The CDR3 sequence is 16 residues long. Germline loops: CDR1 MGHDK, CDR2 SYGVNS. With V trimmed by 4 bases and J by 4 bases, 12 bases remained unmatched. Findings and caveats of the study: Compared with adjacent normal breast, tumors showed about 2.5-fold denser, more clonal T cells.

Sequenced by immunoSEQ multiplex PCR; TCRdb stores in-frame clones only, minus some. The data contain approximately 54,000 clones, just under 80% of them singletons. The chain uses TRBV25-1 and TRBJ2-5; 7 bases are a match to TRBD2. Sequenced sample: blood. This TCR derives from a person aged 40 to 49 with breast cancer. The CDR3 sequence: CASSARRAGRRETQYF. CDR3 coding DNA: TGTGCCAGCAGTGCTAGACGAGCGGGACGGAGAGAGACCCAGTACTTC.